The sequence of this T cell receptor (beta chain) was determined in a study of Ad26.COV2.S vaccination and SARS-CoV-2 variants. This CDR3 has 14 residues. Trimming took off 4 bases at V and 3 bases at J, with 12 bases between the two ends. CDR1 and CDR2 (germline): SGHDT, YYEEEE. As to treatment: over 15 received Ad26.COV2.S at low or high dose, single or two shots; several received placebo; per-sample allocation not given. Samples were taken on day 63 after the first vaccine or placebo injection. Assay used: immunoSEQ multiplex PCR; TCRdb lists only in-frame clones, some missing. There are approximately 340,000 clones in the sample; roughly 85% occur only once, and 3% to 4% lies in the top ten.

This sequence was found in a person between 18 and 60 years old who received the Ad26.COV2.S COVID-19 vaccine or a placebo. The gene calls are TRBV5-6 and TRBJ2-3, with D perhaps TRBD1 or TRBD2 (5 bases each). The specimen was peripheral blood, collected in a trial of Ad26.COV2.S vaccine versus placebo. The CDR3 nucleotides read TGTGCCAGCAGCCTGCCGGGGCCTACAGATACGCAGTATTTT. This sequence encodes CASSLPGPTDTQYF.